The 28 T cell receptor beta chains below all came from one sample that was sequenced in a study of identical twins. MiXCR, run by TCRdb on the 5' RACE reads, gives a single entry per CDR3 protein. The sample lists more than 400,000 distinct CDR3 sequences; nearly 15% were seen once. The sample was also linked to a second study, of yellow fever vaccine responses in identical twins.

Material for sequencing was CD4+ T cells sorted from blood. The receptors derive from a young woman in good health.

The genes are TRBV24-1 and TRBJ2-1, with 13 bases lining up with TRBD2. The CDR3 sequence is 18 residues long. The V segment lost 4 bases and the J segment 3 bases; nucleotides outside the gene matches: 8. The germline V gene encodes CDR1 KGHDR and CDR2 SFDVKD. CDR3 nucleotide sequence: TGTGCCACCAGTGACCCTGGGACTAGCGGGACCTACTACAATGAGCAGTTCTTC. Translated: CATSDPGTSGTYYNEQFF.

Only a few counts were recorded for this clonotype. The V call is TRBV20-1, the J call TRBJ2-3; 11 bases fit TRBD2. This CDR3 is built from 16 residues. The germline V gene encodes CDR1 DFQATT and CDR2 SNEGSKA (reference sequence). With 2 bases clipped from V and 1 base from J, the junction kept 5 bases outside the gene matches. The CDR3 protein is CSARPLAGDRTDTQYF. For the CDR3, the DNA is TGCAGTGCTAGACCACTAGCGGGGGACCGCACAGATACGCAGTATTTT.

The CDR3 reads CSARDSQGRGEQYV. CDR3 bases: TGCAGTGCTAGAGATTCCCAGGGTCGAGGCGAGCAGTACGTC. The genes are TRBV20-1 and TRBJ2-7; D is perhaps TRBD1 (5 bases). CDR3 size: 14 residues. V lost 0 bases to trimming and J lost 6 bases, with 15 bases between them. Germline lookup yields CDR1 DFQATT and CDR2 SNEGSKA (reference sequence).

This clonotype has more than one count but fewer than ten. This chain links TRBV2 with TRBJ2-4; 9 bases line up with TRBD1. Trimming removed 6 bases from V and 7 bases from J; junction bases left unmatched: 10. The CDR3 loop spans 15 amino acids. From germline, CDR1 is SNHLY and CDR2 FYNNEI. DNA of the CDR3: TGTGCCAGCAGATTACAGGGGGCGGTGGGGAACATTCAGTACTTC. Amino acids: CASRLQGAVGNIQYF.

This clonotype has just a few counts. The chain employs TRBV6-1 and TRBJ2-1, with D perhaps TRBD2 (6 bases). This CDR3 region has 14 residues. Germline V CDR1 and CDR2: MNHNS, SASEGT. The V gene lost 6 bases and the J gene lost 8 bases, with 17 bases spanning the gap. In nucleotides, the CDR3 is TGTGCCAGCAGCCCCAGGCGGGGCTGGTATGAGCAGTTCTTC. Translation gives CASSPRRGWYEQFF.

This clonotype appeared a few times. The junction and the germline gene differ at one end; a read error may be behind it. This chain links TRBV28 with TRBJ2-3, with no clear D. CDR1 MDHEN and CDR2 SYDVKM come from the germline V gene. The CDR3 totals 11 residues. The CDR3 loop is CASSTIGTSLF. Written as DNA, the CDR3 is TGTGCCAGCAGTACCATCGGAACCAGTCTATTT.

The chain employs TRBV2 and TRBJ2-7; D perhaps matches TRBD1 (5 bases). CDR3 length: 15 amino acids. The V gene's germline CDR1 is SNHLY and CDR2 FYNNEI. Trimming pared 1 base from V and 9 bases from J, leaving 19 bases between. CDR3 loop: CASSEEQGFPSGQYF. For the CDR3, the DNA is TGTGCCAGCAGTGAAGAGCAGGGTTTCCCTTCAGGGCAGTACTTC.

V is TRBV5-1 and J is TRBJ2-5; unclear D gene. The CDR3 loop spans 12 amino acids. Germline V CDR1 and CDR2: SGHRS, YFSETQ. V shed 0 bases and J shed 13 bases, with 13 bases lying between them. The DNA for the CDR3 is TGCGCCAGCAGCTTGGCTGGTACTACGGCGTACTTC. Translated, it gives CASSLAGTTAYF.

The chain has TRBV18 and TRBJ2-5; D unresolved. CDR1 and CDR2 (germline): KGHSH, LQKENI. V gave up 0 bases and J gave up 5 bases, with 16 bases separating them. This CDR3 has 16 amino acids. The DNA of the CDR3 is TGTGCCAGCTCACCACCGCAGCTCAGCCATCCGGAGACCCAGTACTTC. It specifies CASSPPQLSHPETQYF.

The chain links TRBV28 to TRBJ2-5, with 9 positions matching TRBD1. Germline V lookup: CDR1 MDHEN, CDR2 SYDVKM. The CDR3 consists of 14 residues. With V trimmed by 2 bases and J by 9 bases, 7 bases remained unmatched. The DNA for the CDR3 is TGTGCCAGCAGTTTAGGGACAGGGATACCGGCCCAGTACTTC. This translates into CASSLGTGIPAQYF. Supplemented by reference TRBV28 and TRBJ2-5, the full variable domain reads DVKVTQSSRYLVKRTGEKVFLECVQDMDHENMFWYRQDPGLGLRLIYFSYDVKMKEKGDIPEGYSVSREKKERFSLILESASTNQTSMYLCASSLGTGIPAQYFGPGTRLLVL.

This clonotype was picked up a small number of times. The rearrangement links TRBV29-1 to TRBJ1-1, with no clear D. The CDR3 extends over 12 amino acids. Trimming cost V 6 bases and J 1 base, with 9 bases left between them. Germline assignment: CDR1 SQVTM and CDR2 ANQGSEA. For the CDR3, the DNA is TGCAGCGTCCTCCTCGGGAACACTGAAGCTTTCTTT. This encodes CSVLLGNTEAFF.

The chain joins TRBV12-3 or TRBV12-4 to TRBJ2-2, with TRBD1 matching over 8 bases. This CDR3 has 15 amino acids. V shed 4 bases and J 4 bases; nucleotides not matched to a gene: 5. The CDR3 loop reads CASSWATGGTGELFF. CDR3 in DNA: TGTGCCAGCAGTTGGGCTACAGGGGGCACCGGGGAGCTGTTTTTT.

In this sample, this clonotype turned up a few times. The rearrangement uses TRBV29-1 and TRBJ1-1, with D maybe TRBD1 (6 bases). This CDR3 has 13 residues. Trimming left V 3 bases short and J 1 base short, with 9 bases between. In germline, CDR1 is SQVTM, CDR2 ANQGSEA. CDR3 in amino acids: CSVDTGTNTEAFF. The CDR3 DNA follows: TGCAGCGTTGATACAGGGACGAACACTGAAGCTTTCTTT. The full variable domain, with the rest looked up from reference TRBV29-1 and TRBJ1-1, is SAVISQKPSRDICQRGTSLTIQCQVDSQVTMMFWYRQQPGQSLTLIATANQGSEATYESGFVIDKFPISRPNLTFSTLTVSNMSPEDSSIYLCSVDTGTNTEAFFGQGTRLTVV.

The table lists this clonotype with a few counts. The J gene is TRBJ2-7, the V gene TRBV7-8, with D perhaps TRBD1 (5 bases). V lost 2 bases and J 2 bases, leaving 16 bases between the germline ends. The CDR3 has 16 amino acids. Germline values: CDR1 SGHVS, CDR2 FQNEAQ. This CDR3 is CASSLPSTDPTYEQYF. The CDR3 nucleotides read TGTGCCAGCAGCTTACCCTCGACAGACCCAACCTACGAGCAGTACTTC.

This clonotype has only a few counts. The chain carries TRBV20-1 and TRBJ2-1; D is uncertain. Germline lookup yields CDR1 DFQATT and CDR2 SNEGSKA (reference sequence). The CDR3 has 10 amino acids. Between the trimmed V and J ends, which lost 3 bases and 11 bases, there was a span of 8 bases. CDR3 sequence (DNA): TGCAGTGCTAGTAAAGGAAAGCAGTTCTTC. This translates into CSASKGKQFF.

This clonotype has just a few counts. For the CDR3, the DNA is TGCAGTGCTCCCTCCGGGACTAGCGCAAGAGGGGAGCTGTTTTTT. This sequence encodes CSAPSGTSARGELFF. The V call is TRBV20-1, the J call TRBJ2-2; 10 bases line up with TRBD2. The V gene end was trimmed by 5 bases and the J gene end by 8 bases; junction bases not matched to a gene: 11. CDR1 and CDR2 from the germline V gene are DFQATT and SNEGSKA (reference sequence). This CDR3 has 15 residues.

This clonotype was observed a few times. The V and J genes are TRBV12-3 or TRBV12-4 and TRBJ1-2; D may be TRBD1 (5 bases). This CDR3 has 14 amino acids. The V and J ends lost 6 bases and 8 bases respectively, with 19 bases between them. The CDR3 coding sequence is TGTGCCAGCAGCATCGTCCGGGACTCAAGGGGCTACACCTTC. It codes for CASSIVRDSRGYTF.

This clonotype has a handful of counts. The chain combines TRBV20-1 with TRBJ1-6, with 8 positions matching TRBD1. The CDR3 loop spans 12 amino acids. Germline-derived CDR1 and CDR2 are DFQATT and SNEGSKA (reference sequence). CDR3 DNA: TGCCTCCCGGACAGGGTCTTTTCACCCCTCCACTTT. Protein: CLPDRVFSPLHF.

This clonotype occurred a few times. V gene TRBV12-3 or TRBV12-4 combines with J gene TRBJ2-7, with 12 bases that match TRBD2. Trimming took 3 bases from V and 7 from J; bases not matched to a gene: 4. The CDR3 loop spans 14 amino acids. The CDR3 here is CASSLGLAGREQYF. CDR3 nucleotide sequence: TGTGCCAGCAGTTTGGGACTAGCGGGTCGGGAGCAGTACTTC.

This clonotype showed up just a few times. The chain combines TRBV28 with TRBJ2-1; TRBD2 matches at 11 bases. Germline CDR1 and CDR2: MDHEN and SYDVKM. The ends lost 3 bases at V and 4 bases at J; junction bases unmatched: 5. The CDR3 totals 16 residues. The CDR3 spells CASSFGLAGGYNEQFF. For the CDR3, the DNA is TGTGCCAGCAGTTTTGGGCTAGCGGGAGGTTACAATGAGCAGTTCTTC.

In this sample, this clonotype turned up a few times. The chain links TRBV5-6 to TRBJ2-6; D possibly uses TRBD1 or TRBD2 (6 bases each). CDR1 is SGHDT, CDR2 YYEEEE, per germline. The CDR3 is made up of 16 amino acids. V lost 1 base, J lost 2 bases, and 10 bases lay in between. Here the CDR3 DNA reads TGTGCCAGCAGCTTGAGGGGGGCTGCTGGGGCCAACGTCCTGACTTTC. It codes for CASSLRGAAGANVLTF.

J is TRBJ2-2 and V is TRBV5-6; tentatively, D is TRBD1 (6 bases). Germline CDR1 reads SGHDT; CDR2 reads YYEEEE. V was cut by 3 bases and J by 4 bases, with 19 bases left in between. CDR3 length: 17 residues. The CDR3 nucleotides read TGTGCCAGCAGCTACGGGTATACAGGGTCCTCCACCGGGGAGCTGTTTTTT. The encoded protein is CASSYGYTGSSTGELFF.

CDR3 nucleotides: TGCAGTGCTAAACCGGGGGGGATTCGCAATCAGCCCCAGCATTTT. Its translation: CSAKPGGIRNQPQHF. The V call is TRBV20-1, the J call TRBJ1-5; the D gene is possibly TRBD1 (5 bases). CDR3 size: 15 residues. Germline lookup yields CDR1 DFQATT and CDR2 SNEGSKA (reference sequence). The ends were cut back, 4 bases at V and 2 bases at J, with 15 bases in the middle.

This clonotype was seen repeatedly, ten times or more. The J gene is TRBJ2-2, the V gene TRBV7-9; D remains ambiguous. The CDR3 extends over 15 amino acids. Trimming took off 10 bases at V and 0 bases at J, with 15 bases between the two ends. Germline CDR1 is SEHNR and CDR2 is FQNEAQ (reference sequence). The CDR3 nucleotides are TGTGCCACTCCGCCCCGGATAGCGAACACCGGGGAGCTGTTTTTT. It encodes CATPPRIANTGELFF.

The genes are TRBV2 and TRBJ2-4, with D unclear. The CDR3 consists of 15 residues. Trimming took off 0 bases at V and 0 bases at J, with 6 bases between the two ends. Germline CDR1 reads SNHLY; CDR2 reads FYNNEI. The CDR3 spells CASSEAILAKNIQYF. Written as DNA, the CDR3 is TGTGCCAGCAGTGAAGCGATTTTAGCCAAAAACATTCAGTACTTC.

Many counts were recorded for this clonotype. J is TRBJ2-7 and V is TRBV12-3 or TRBV12-4, with 11 bases that match TRBD1. V was pared by 8 bases and J by 5 bases, with 5 bases of the junction left unmatched. This CDR3 comprises 13 residues. This CDR3 reads CASRKDRGHEQYV. CDR3 coding DNA: TGTGCCAGCCGAAAGGACAGGGGGCACGAGCAGTACGTC.

In this sample, this clonotype turned up a few times. The chain has TRBV11-2 and TRBJ2-3, with TRBD2 matching 7 bases. CDR1 is SGHAT, CDR2 FQNNGV, per germline. This CDR3 region has 15 residues. V shed 4 bases and J 2 bases; nucleotides not matched to a gene: 6. DNA of the CDR3: TGTGCCAGCAGCTCCCTTAAGCGGGACACAGATACGCAGTATTTT. Encoded protein: CASSSLKRDTDTQYF.

This clonotype has only a few counts. The chain has TRBV28 and TRBJ2-1; D gene unclear. With 2 bases removed from V and 6 bases from J, the gap between germline ends came to 8 bases. Looked up from germline, CDR1 is MDHEN and CDR2 is SYDVKM. The CDR3 consists of 13 residues. The CDR3 is CASSLPPANEQFF. The DNA of the CDR3 is TGTGCCAGCAGTTTACCGCCCGCCAATGAGCAGTTCTTC.